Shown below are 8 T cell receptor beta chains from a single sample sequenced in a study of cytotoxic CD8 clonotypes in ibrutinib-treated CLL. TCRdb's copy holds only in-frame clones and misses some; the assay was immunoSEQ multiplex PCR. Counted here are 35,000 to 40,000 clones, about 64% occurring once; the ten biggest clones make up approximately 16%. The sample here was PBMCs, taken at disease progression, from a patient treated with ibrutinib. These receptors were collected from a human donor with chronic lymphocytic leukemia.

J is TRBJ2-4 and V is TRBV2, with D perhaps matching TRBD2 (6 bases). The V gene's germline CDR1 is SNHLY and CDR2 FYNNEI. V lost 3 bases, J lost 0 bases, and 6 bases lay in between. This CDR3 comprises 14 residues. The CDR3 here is CASSEGLAKNIQYF. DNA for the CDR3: TGTGCCAGCAGTGAGGGACTAGCCAAAAACATTCAGTACTTC.

CDR3 in DNA: TGTGCCAGCACCCCGGGACTAGCGGGGGGGGCCCGGTACAATGAGCAGTTCTTC. It yields the protein CASTPGLAGGARYNEQFF. This chain links TRBV28 with TRBJ2-1, with 16 bases fitting TRBD2. Germline loops: CDR1 MDHEN, CDR2 SYDVKM. CDR3 length: 18 amino acids. V gave up 7 bases and J gave up 4 bases; unmatched junction bases: 10.

Here the CDR3 DNA reads TGCGCCAGCAGCCAAGTAACGGACAGGGGCAATCAGCCCCAGCATTTT. It encodes CASSQVTDRGNQPQHF. V usage is TRBV4-1 and J usage is TRBJ1-5; 8 bases align to TRBD1. After removal of 1 base from V and 2 bases from J, the junction contained 4 bases not matched to a gene. The CDR3 consists of 16 residues. Germline CDR1 and CDR2: MGHRA and YSYEKL.

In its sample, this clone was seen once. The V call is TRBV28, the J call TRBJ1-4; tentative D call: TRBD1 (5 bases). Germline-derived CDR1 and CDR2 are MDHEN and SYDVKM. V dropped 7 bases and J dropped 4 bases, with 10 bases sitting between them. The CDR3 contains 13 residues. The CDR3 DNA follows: TGTGCCAGCACTGGGGGGGGTAATGAAAAACTGTTTTTT. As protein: CASTGGGNEKLFF.

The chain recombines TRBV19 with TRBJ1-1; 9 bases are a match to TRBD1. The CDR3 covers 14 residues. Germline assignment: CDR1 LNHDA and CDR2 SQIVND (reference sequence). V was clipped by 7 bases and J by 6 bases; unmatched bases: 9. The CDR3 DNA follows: TGTGCCAGTACCCCCCCGGGACAGGGCCCTGAAGCTTTCTTT. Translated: CASTPPGQGPEAFF.

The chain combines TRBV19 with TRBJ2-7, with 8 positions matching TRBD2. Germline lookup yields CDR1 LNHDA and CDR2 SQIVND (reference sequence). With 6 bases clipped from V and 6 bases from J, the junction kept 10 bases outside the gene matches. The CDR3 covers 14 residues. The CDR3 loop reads CASSHRGGSGEQYF. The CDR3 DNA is TGTGCCAGTAGCCACCGGGGGGGTAGTGGCGAGCAGTACTTC.

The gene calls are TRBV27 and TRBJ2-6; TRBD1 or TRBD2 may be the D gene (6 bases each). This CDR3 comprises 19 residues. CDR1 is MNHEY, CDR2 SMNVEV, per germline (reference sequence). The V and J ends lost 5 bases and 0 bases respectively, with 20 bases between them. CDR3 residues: CASSPRGLGGSSGANVLTF. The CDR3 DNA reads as TGTGCCAGCAGTCCCCGGGGTTTGGGGGGCTCCTCTGGGGCCAACGTCCTGACTTTC. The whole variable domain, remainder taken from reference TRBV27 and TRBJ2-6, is EAQVTQNPRYLITVTGKKLTVTCSQNMNHEYMSWYRQDPGLGLRQIYYSMNVEVTDKGDVPEGYKVSRKEKRNFPLILESPSPNQTSLYFCASSPRGLGGSSGANVLTFGAGSRLTVL.

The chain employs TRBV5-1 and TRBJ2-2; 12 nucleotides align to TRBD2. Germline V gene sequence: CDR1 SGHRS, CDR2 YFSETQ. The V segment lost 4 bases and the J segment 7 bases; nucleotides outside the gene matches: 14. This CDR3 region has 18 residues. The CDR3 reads CASSSGTSGPPLGGELFF. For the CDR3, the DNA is TGCGCCAGCAGCAGCGGGACTAGCGGGCCCCCCCTGGGCGGGGAGCTGTTTTTT.